This entry concerns a single T cell receptor (beta chain). The antigen is undetermined. This sample was included in a study of T-cell reconstitution after alpha-beta-depleted transplantation in children. Study-wide points: Several hundred expanded graft clones reportedly supplied alpha-beta T cells about two months after transplant. T-cell numbers and diversity one year post-transplant derived largely from freshly generated T cells.

A TCRbeta library incorporating unique molecular identifiers was prepared. TCRdb reprocessed the PCR reads via MiXCR and lists one record per CDR3 protein. The sample includes over 450,000 distinct CDR3 sequences, 10% of them seen just once. The CDR3 spans 13 residues. V dropped 3 bases and J dropped 3 bases, with 10 bases sitting between them. Germline assignment: CDR1 DFQATT and CDR2 SNEGSKA (reference sequence). The rearrangement uses TRBV20-1 and TRBJ2-3, with D possibly matching TRBD2 (6 bases). The source was PBMCs, collected before TCRalphabeta/CD19-depleted stem cell transplant. The sequence came from a child aged 2-15 years with inherited bone marrow failure, due to receive a stem cell transplant. Here the CDR3 reads CSASPGATDTQYF. The CDR3, as DNA: TGCAGTGCTAGTCCGGGAGCGACAGATACGCAGTATTTT.